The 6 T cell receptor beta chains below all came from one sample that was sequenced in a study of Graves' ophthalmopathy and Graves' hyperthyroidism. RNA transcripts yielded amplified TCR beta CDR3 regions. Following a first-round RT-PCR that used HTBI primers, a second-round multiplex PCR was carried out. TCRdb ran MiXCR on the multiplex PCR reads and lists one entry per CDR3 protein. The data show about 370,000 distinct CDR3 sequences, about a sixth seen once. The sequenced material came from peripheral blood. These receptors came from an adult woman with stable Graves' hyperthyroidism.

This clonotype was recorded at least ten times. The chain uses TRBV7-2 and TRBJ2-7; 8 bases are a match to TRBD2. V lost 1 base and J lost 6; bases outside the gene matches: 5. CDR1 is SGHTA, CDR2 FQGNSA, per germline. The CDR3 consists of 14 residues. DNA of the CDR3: TGTGCCAGCAGCTTAGGAGCGGGAGTTGGCGAGCAGTACTTC. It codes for CASSLGAGVGEQYF.

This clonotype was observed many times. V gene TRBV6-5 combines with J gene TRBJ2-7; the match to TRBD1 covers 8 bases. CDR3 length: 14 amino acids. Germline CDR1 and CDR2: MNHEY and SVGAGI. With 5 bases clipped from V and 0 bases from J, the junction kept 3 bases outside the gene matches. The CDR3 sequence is CASSRQGSSYEQYF. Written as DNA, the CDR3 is TGTGCCAGCAGTCGACAGGGGAGCTCCTACGAGCAGTACTTC.

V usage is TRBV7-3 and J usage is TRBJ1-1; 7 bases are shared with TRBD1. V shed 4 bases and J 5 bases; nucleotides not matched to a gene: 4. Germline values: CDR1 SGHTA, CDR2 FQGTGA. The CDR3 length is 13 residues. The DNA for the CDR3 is TGTGCCAGCAGCTCGACAGGGAGGACTGAAGCTTTCTTT. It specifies CASSSTGRTEAFF.

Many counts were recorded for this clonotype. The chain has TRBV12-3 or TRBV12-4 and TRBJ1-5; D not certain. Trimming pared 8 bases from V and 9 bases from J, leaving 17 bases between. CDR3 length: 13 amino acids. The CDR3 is CASCPHPSLPQHF. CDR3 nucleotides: TGTGCCAGCTGCCCCCACCCGTCTCTGCCCCAGCATTTT.

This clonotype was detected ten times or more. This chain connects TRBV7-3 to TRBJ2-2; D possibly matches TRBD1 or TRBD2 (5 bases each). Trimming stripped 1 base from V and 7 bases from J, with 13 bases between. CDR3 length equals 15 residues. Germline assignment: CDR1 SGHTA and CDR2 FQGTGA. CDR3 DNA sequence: TGTGCCAGCAGCTTAATCCCAGGGAGCGGCGGGGAGCTGTTTTTT. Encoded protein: CASSLIPGSGGELFF.

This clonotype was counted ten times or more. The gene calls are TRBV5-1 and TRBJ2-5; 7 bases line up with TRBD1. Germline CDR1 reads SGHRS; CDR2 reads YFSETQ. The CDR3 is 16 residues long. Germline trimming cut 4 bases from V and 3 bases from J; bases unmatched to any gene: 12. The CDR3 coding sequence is TGCGCCAGCAGCCCTGACAGGGTCAGATGGGAAGAGACCCAGTACTTC. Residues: CASSPDRVRWEETQYF.